Included here is one TCR beta chain sequence, with context. TCRdb keeps only in-frame clones here, not all; method: immunoSEQ multiplex PCR. The data contain about 540,000 clones, about four fifths of them singletons. The sample is drawn from a study of shared T cell receptors in the human thymus. V was trimmed by 5 bases and J by 4 bases, leaving 12 bases between them. Germline values: CDR1 MDHEN, CDR2 SYDVKM. This CDR3 is built from 14 residues. This sample also appeared in a second study, on human thymus T cells.

The sequenced sample consisted of thymocytes. The sequence derives from a boy under two years old with a congenital heart defect. The chain employs TRBV28 and TRBJ1-3; D unresolved. The CDR3 sequence is CASSHLSGGNTIYF. CDR3 coding DNA: TGTGCCAGCAGTCACCTCAGCGGGGGAAACACCATATATTTT.